A selection of T cell receptor beta chains follows, all from one sample in a study of OX40 agonist ivuxolimab in advanced cancers. Repertoires were generated with immunoSEQ multiplex PCR, while TCRdb's copy carries only in-frame clones and drops some. The table has 52,000 or so clones, around 78% seen once. Sequences were derived from CD4+ or CD8+ T cells sorted from blood, sampled in a trial of the OX40 agonist ivuxolimab. All receptors come from an adult with an advanced solid tumor such as melanoma, head and neck, liver or kidney cancer. CDR3s include the opening cysteine and the closing phenylalanine or tryptophan. D genes are given only for firm matches. Rows give clone size only sometimes, using once, few, many, or a class for an expanded clone.

abundance: .
d_gene: .
v_gene: TRBV7-9
j_gene: TRBJ2-5
CDR3aa: CASSLVWGAQQETQYF
CDR3nt: TGTGCCAGCAGCTTAGTATGGGGGGCTCAACAAGAGACCCAGTACTTC

abundance: few
d_gene: .
v_gene: TRBV11-3
j_gene: TRBJ1-2
CDR3aa: CASSHSSWGYGYTF
CDR3nt: TGTGCCAGCAGCCACAGTAGTTGGGGATATGGCTACACCTTC

abundance: .
d_gene: .
v_gene: TRBV7-3
j_gene: TRBJ2-6
CDR3aa: CASRQGRSGANVLTF
CDR3nt: TGTGCCAGCAGACAGGGACGCTCTGGGGCCAACGTCCTGACTTTC

abundance: .
d_gene: .
v_gene: TRBV12-5
j_gene: TRBJ2-7
CDR3aa: CASSEQYF
CDR3nt: TGTGCTAGTTCAGAGCAGTACTTC

abundance: .
d_gene: TRBD1
v_gene: TRBV9
j_gene: TRBJ2-3
CDR3aa: CASSSRTGDGDTQYF
CDR3nt: TGTGCCAGCAGCTCTAGGACAGGTGACGGAGATACGCAGTATTTT

abundance: .
d_gene: TRBD1
v_gene: TRBV30
j_gene: TRBJ1-2
CDR3aa: CAWSAPQAGGNGYTF
CDR3nt: TGTGCCTGGAGTGCCCCCCAGGCAGGGGGTAATGGCTACACCTTC

abundance: .
d_gene: TRBD1
v_gene: TRBV6-5
j_gene: TRBJ1-1
CDR3aa: CASRRDRGTEAFF
CDR3nt: TGTGCCAGCAGACGGGACAGAGGCACTGAAGCTTTCTTT

abundance: .
d_gene: .
v_gene: TRBV11-3
j_gene: TRBJ2-3
CDR3aa: CASKWTGTTDTQYF
CDR3nt: TGTGCCAGCAAATGGACGGGGACCACAGATACGCAGTATTTT

abundance: .
d_gene: .
v_gene: TRBV5-1
j_gene: TRBJ2-1
CDR3aa: CASSLEGRDGDEQFF
CDR3nt: TGCGCCAGCAGCTTGGAGGGCAGAGACGGGGATGAGCAGTTCTTC

abundance: few
d_gene: .
v_gene: TRBV28
j_gene: TRBJ2-5
CDR3aa: CASAETRTKYF
CDR3nt: TGTGCCAGCGCCGAAACAAGGACCAAGTACTTC

abundance: .
d_gene: .
v_gene: TRBV19
j_gene: TRBJ2-2
CDR3aa: CASSMSRGTGELFF
CDR3nt: TGTGCCAGTAGTATGAGCAGGGGCACCGGGGAGCTGTTTTTT

abundance: .
d_gene: .
v_gene: TRBV7-2
j_gene: TRBJ2-5
CDR3aa: CASSFGGGRGETQYF
CDR3nt: TGTGCCAGCAGCTTTGGCGGGGGCCGGGGGGAGACCCAGTACTTC

abundance: .
d_gene: .
v_gene: TRBV5-4
j_gene: TRBJ2-7
CDR3aa: CASWVMGSYEQYF
CDR3nt: TGTGCCAGTTGGGTAATGGGCTCCTACGAGCAGTACTTC

abundance: .
d_gene: TRBD2
v_gene: TRBV18
j_gene: TRBJ2-1
CDR3aa: CASSRDMGGNEQFF
CDR3nt: TGTGCCAGCTCCCGTGACATGGGGGGGAATGAGCAGTTCTTC

abundance: medium-sized
d_gene: .
v_gene: TRBV7-2
j_gene: TRBJ1-2
CDR3aa: CASSLTGVDYGYTF
CDR3nt: TGTGCCAGCAGCTTAACGGGGGTCGACTATGGCTACACCTTC

abundance: .
d_gene: .
v_gene: TRBV6-5
j_gene: TRBJ2-2
CDR3aa: CASSFQETGELFF
CDR3nt: TGTGCCAGCAGTTTCCAGGAGACCGGGGAGCTGTTTTTT

abundance: .
d_gene: TRBD2
v_gene: TRBV7-7
j_gene: TRBJ2-5
CDR3aa: CASSQSTSGGETQYF
CDR3nt: TGTGCTAGCAGCCAAAGCACTAGCGGGGGAGAGACCCAGTACTTC

abundance: .
d_gene: TRBD2
v_gene: TRBV11-1
j_gene: TRBJ2-3
CDR3aa: CASSLALAGTDTQYF
CDR3nt: TGTGCCAGCAGCTTAGCTCTAGCGGGCACAGATACGCAGTATTTT

abundance: .
d_gene: TRBD1
v_gene: TRBV11-1
j_gene: TRBJ1-5
CDR3aa: CASSLRQGGYQPQHF
CDR3nt: TGTGCCAGCAGCTTGCGTCAGGGGGGGTACCAGCCCCAGCATTTT

abundance: once
d_gene: .
v_gene: TRBV7-2
j_gene: TRBJ2-7
CDR3aa: CASSHRDGSYEQYF
CDR3nt: TGTGCCAGCAGCCACCGGGACGGATCCTACGAGCAGTACTTC

abundance: .
d_gene: .
v_gene: TRBV5-6
j_gene: TRBJ2-7
CDR3aa: CASRRQGYEQYF
CDR3nt: TGTGCCAGCAGGCGTCAGGGCTACGAGCAGTACTTC